This T cell receptor (beta chain) derives from a study of T cell responses to AZD1222 COVID-19 vaccine. Study outcomes and limitations: Seropositive AZD1222 recipients at baseline numbered only 6 or 7. Following two doses of AZD1222, Spike-specific TCR breadth and depth rose.

Only in-frame clones appear in the TCRdb table, and some are missing; sequencing was by immunoSEQ multiplex PCR. Among some 130,000 clones listed, approximately 91% were seen once. In regard to this clone: Its antigen is not known.

The CDR3 runs to 15 residues. V was cut by 6 bases and J by 5 bases, with 19 bases left in between. The germline V gene has CDR1 LNHDA and CDR2 SQIVND (reference sequence). Material: peripheral blood, obtained on day 0 of AZD1222 vaccination. This TCR came from an adult in good health. The chain combines TRBV19 with TRBJ2-5; D possibly uses TRBD1 or TRBD2 (5 bases each). Written as DNA, the CDR3 is TGTGCCAGTAGAGGCCGGGACCCCTTTCTGGAGACCCAGTACTTC. Encoded protein: CASRGRDPFLETQYF.